Below, one T cell receptor beta chain is given with its context. As originally analysed: How many nucleated cells were present was estimated from reference gene primer amplification. Sequencing used immunoSEQ multiplex PCR; TCRdb keeps in-frame clones, though not all of them. The DNA was the basis for D and trimming; V, J and clone size are from that table. The data hold 200,000 or so clones, with about 88% observed a single time. Germline assignment: CDR1 SNHLY and CDR2 FYNNEI. The CDR3 covers 13 residues. V lost 4 bases, J lost 3 bases, and 7 bases lay in between. The sample originates from a study of blood T cell repertoires in COVID-19. Study overall: COVID-19 samples from acute and convalescent phases originated in the United States, Italy and Spain. From T cells, B-cell-depleted T cells, or PBMCs came the material, which was cDNA or gDNA.

The sequenced sample consisted of peripheral blood. The sequence came from a man aged 65 to 79 with active or convalescent COVID-19. The J gene is TRBJ1-3, the V gene TRBV2; D is perhaps TRBD1 (5 bases). The chain's CDR3 is CASSARVGNTIYF. DNA of the CDR3: TGTGCCAGCAGTGCCAGGGTTGGAAACACCATATATTTT.